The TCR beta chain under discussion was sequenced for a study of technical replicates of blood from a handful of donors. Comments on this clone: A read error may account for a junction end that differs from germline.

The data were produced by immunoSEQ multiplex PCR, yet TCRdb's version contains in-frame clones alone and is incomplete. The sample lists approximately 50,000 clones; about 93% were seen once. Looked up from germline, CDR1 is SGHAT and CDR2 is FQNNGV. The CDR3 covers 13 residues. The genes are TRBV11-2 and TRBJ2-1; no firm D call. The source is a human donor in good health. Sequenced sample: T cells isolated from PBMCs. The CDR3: CASSLDRHAPYLF. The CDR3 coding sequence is TGTGCCAGCAGCTTAGATCGCCACGCACCCTACCTCTTC. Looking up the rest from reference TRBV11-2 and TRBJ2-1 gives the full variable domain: EAGVAQSPRYKIIEKRQSVAFWCNPISGHATLYWYQQILGQGPKLLIQFQNNGVVDDSQLPKDRFSAERLKGVDSTLKIQPAKLEDSAVYLCASSLDRHAPYLFGPGTRLTVL.